The clone carrying this T cell receptor (beta chain) turned up a few times. The antigen remains unidentified. One end of the junction fails to match germline, which may point to a read error. This entry belongs to a study of tumor-infiltrating lymphocytes in primary liver carcinoma. Study in general: About 3.5 to 8 million productive TCRbeta reads were obtained from the samples, with similar numbers across tissue types.

Study-level points and caveats: It was in tumors, not blood, that the top-250-clone fraction was significantly higher (p = 0.039).

In germline, CDR1 is SGHAT, CDR2 FQNNGV. There are 12 residues in the CDR3. Between about 17 and 34 mg of unsorted bulk tissue served as the source from which RNA and DNA were co-extracted. Surgeons treated the primary liver carcinoma of the patients by surgical resection. Enrolled patients were chronically infected with HBV and treatment-naive. A primer matching the constant region was used to make TCR beta cDNA from approximately 520 ng of total RNA. Slightly modified ARM-PCR, run as three nested multiplex PCR rounds, produced the TCR beta libraries. The first two PCR rounds used TRBV1-TRBV30 primers with a Cbeta primer, 10 cycles each. TCRdb fed the multiplex PCR reads into MiXCR, producing one record per CDR3 protein. In the table there are fewer than 80,000 distinct CDR3 sequences, about three quarters of which are singletons.

Sequenced: tumor-adjacent normal liver tissue. The clonotype originates from a middle-aged man with primary liver carcinoma and hepatitis B virus infection. This sequence joins TRBV11-2 and TRBJ2-5, with D possibly matching TRBD2 (6 bases). The CDR3 here is CASSLVWEAQYF. The DNA of the CDR3 is TGTGCAAGCAGCTTAGTGTGGGAGGCCCAGTACTTC.